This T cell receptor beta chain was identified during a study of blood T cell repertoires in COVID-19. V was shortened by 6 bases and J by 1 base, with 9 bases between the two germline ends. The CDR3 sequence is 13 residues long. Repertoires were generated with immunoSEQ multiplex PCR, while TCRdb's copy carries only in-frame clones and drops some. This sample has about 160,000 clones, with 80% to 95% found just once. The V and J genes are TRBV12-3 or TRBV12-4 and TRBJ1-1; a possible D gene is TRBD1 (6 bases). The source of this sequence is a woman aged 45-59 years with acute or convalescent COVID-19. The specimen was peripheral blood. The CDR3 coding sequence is TGTGCCAGCAGCGGACAGCAGAACACTGAAGCTTTCTTT. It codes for CASSGQQNTEAFF.